This entry lists 29 T cell receptor beta chains sequenced from one sample in a study of beta chain features in type 1 diabetes. Study-wide points: Shortening of TCRB CDR3s, moderate but significant, appeared in all four CD4+ subsets of Type 1 diabetes patients.

What these receptors recognize is not known. All of the isolated RNA was reverse transcribed, so expressed TCRB transcripts were sequenced. Assay used: immunoSEQ multiplex PCR; TCRdb lists only in-frame clones, some missing. Counted here are 300,000 to 450,000 clones, around 10% occurring once; the ten biggest clones make up approximately 0.6%. Specimen: central memory CD4+ T cells from blood. The receptors come from a young man with type 1 diabetes.

This chain uses TRBV4-1 with TRBJ1-1; no definite D call. The CDR3 runs 15 residues. Germline CDR1 MGHRA, CDR2 YSYEKL. V gave up 4 bases and J gave up 7 bases, with 19 bases separating them. The CDR3 DNA reads TGCGCCAGCAGCCTCCAGCAAGTCGTCGAAGGTGAAGCTTTCTTT. Translation gives CASSLQQVVEGEAFF.

This clone was seen only a few times. The rearrangement joins TRBV5-1 to TRBJ1-1; 7 positions agree with TRBD1. This CDR3 comprises 14 residues. The V and J ends lost 2 bases and 5 bases, in that order; junction bases with no gene match: 6. Per the germline V gene, CDR1 is SGHRS and CDR2 is YFSETQ. The CDR3 sequence: CASSLQGLGTEAFF. The CDR3 DNA follows: TGCGCCAGCAGCTTACAGGGGTTAGGGACTGAAGCTTTCTTT.

The chain carries TRBV28 and TRBJ2-1; 7 bases align to TRBD2. Trimming at V came to 5 bases and at J to 0 bases, leaving 16 bases not matched to a gene. The germline V gene has CDR1 MDHEN and CDR2 SYDVKM. The CDR3 loop spans 19 amino acids. The CDR3 is CASSRLPGLSRSSYNEQFF. CDR3 nucleotides: TGTGCCAGCAGTCGCCTCCCGGGACTATCTCGAAGCTCCTACAATGAGCAGTTCTTC.

The rearrangement links TRBV5-4 to TRBJ1-1, with 7 bases matching TRBD1. CDR3 length: 15 amino acids. V trimming: 3 bases; J trimming: 6 bases; junction bases outside the gene matches: 11. CDR1 is SGHNT and CDR2 is YYREEE in the germline V gene (reference sequence). CDR3 protein: CASSSRQGSVAEAFF. DNA for the CDR3: TGTGCCAGCAGCTCCCGACAGGGATCGGTCGCTGAAGCTTTCTTT.

The rearrangement joins TRBV30 to TRBJ2-6; D uncertain. The CDR3 consists of 13 residues. The germline CDR1 and CDR2 sequences are GTSNPN and SVGIG (reference sequence). V was cut by 4 bases and J by 0 bases, with 4 bases left in between. The CDR3 DNA is TGTGCCTGGACGGTCTCTGGGGCCAACGTCCTGACTTTC. As protein: CAWTVSGANVLTF.

This clone appeared a few times. The gene calls are TRBV27 and TRBJ2-1; the D gene is possibly TRBD2 (6 bases). Trimming removed 2 bases from V and 4 bases from J, with 9 bases in between. The CDR3 length is 14 residues. Germline V lookup: CDR1 MNHEY, CDR2 SMNVEV (reference sequence). CDR3 DNA: TGTGCCAGCAGTTTACAGCTAGCGTACAATGAGCAGTTCTTC. It encodes CASSLQLAYNEQFF.

Only a few counts were recorded for this clone. The CDR3 sequence is CASAREGPNVLTF. The CDR3 region has the DNA TGTGCCAGCGCAAGGGAGGGGCCCAACGTCCTGACTTTC. The V and J genes are TRBV7-8 and TRBJ2-6, with TRBD2 matching 7 bases. The V gene's germline CDR1 is SGHVS and CDR2 FQNEAQ. CDR3 length: 13 residues. The V gene end was trimmed by 8 bases and the J gene end by 8 bases; junction bases not matched to a gene: 6.

The chain recombines TRBV25-1 with TRBJ1-4, with TRBD1 matching 9 bases. Unmatched junction bases numbered 8, after V lost 5 bases and J lost 4 bases. This CDR3 contains 16 residues. Per germline, CDR1 MGHDK and CDR2 SYGVNS. The CDR3 here is CASSYLGQGSNEKLFF. For the CDR3, the DNA is TGTGCCAGCAGTTACCTTGGACAGGGGAGTAATGAAAAACTGTTTTTT.

This clone was found many times. This chain links TRBV7-3 with TRBJ2-7, with D perhaps TRBD1 (6 bases). From germline, CDR1 is SGHTA and CDR2 FQGTGA. The CDR3 length is 12 residues. Trimming left V 5 bases short and J 3 bases short, with 8 bases between. The CDR3 reads CASSAQGYEQYF. CDR3 nucleotides: TGTGCCAGCAGCGCACAGGGCTACGAGCAGTACTTC.

V gene TRBV9 combines with J gene TRBJ2-3; D is uncertain. The CDR3 is 14 amino acids. The V and J ends lost 4 bases and 2 bases respectively, with 11 bases between them. The V gene's germline CDR1 is SGDLS and CDR2 YYNGEE. CDR3 loop: CASSPTPYTDTQYF. CDR3 nucleotide sequence: TGTGCCAGCAGCCCTACGCCTTACACAGATACGCAGTATTTT.

About this clone itself: One junction end does not reproduce the germline sequence, and a read error may be involved. V gene TRBV7-9 combines with J gene TRBJ2-1; D could derive from TRBD1 or TRBD2 (5 bases each). The germline V gene has CDR1 SEHNR and CDR2 FQNEAQ (reference sequence). CDR3 size: 13 residues. The CDR3 DNA reads TGTGCCAGCAGCCTCCCCGGGGCCCCAGAGCCGTTCTTC. Translation: CASSLPGAPEPFF.

This clone was recorded a few times. The gene calls are TRBV7-2 and TRBJ1-1; D remains ambiguous. The CDR3 consists of 15 residues. With 2 bases removed from V and 1 base from J, the gap between germline ends came to 11 bases. Germline V gene lookup returns CDR1 SGHTA and CDR2 FQGNSA. The CDR3 nucleotides are TGTGCCAGCAGCTTATTATGGCAGGCGAACACTGAAGCTTTCTTT. Translated, it gives CASSLLWQANTEAFF. The entire variable domain, with the rest obtained from reference TRBV7-2 and TRBJ1-1, is as follows: GAGVSQSPSNKVTEKGKDVELRCDPISGHTALYWYRQSLGQGLEFLIYFQGNSAPDKSGLPSDRFSAERTGGSVSTLTIQRTQQEDSAVYLCASSLLWQANTEAFFGQGTRLTVV.

The gene calls are TRBV7-2 and TRBJ1-1; no firm D call. The CDR3 runs 15 residues. Germline V CDR1 and CDR2: SGHTA, FQGNSA. The germline V and J ends were trimmed by 5 bases and 5 bases, with 18 bases remaining between them. The CDR3 spells CASSTRPDGSTEAFF. The CDR3 coding sequence is TGTGCCAGCAGCACCCGCCCGGACGGAAGTACTGAAGCTTTCTTT.

This clone occurred a few times. The chain combines TRBV5-1 with TRBJ2-1; D is ambiguous. Trimming shortened V by 2 bases and J by 7 bases, and 10 bases separated the two germline ends. This CDR3 contains 13 residues. Germline CDR1 SGHRS, CDR2 YFSETQ. CDR3 coding DNA: TGCGCCAGCAGCTTTATGGGGTTAAATGAGCAGTTCTTC. Its translation is CASSFMGLNEQFF.

V usage is TRBV29-1 and J usage is TRBJ1-2; the D is unclear. Looked up from germline, CDR1 is SQVTM and CDR2 is ANQGSEA. The CDR3 covers 13 residues. With 3 bases removed from V and 0 bases from J, the gap between germline ends came to 8 bases. CDR3 residues: CSVEGGANYGYTF. DNA for the CDR3: TGCAGCGTTGAGGGAGGAGCTAACTATGGCTACACCTTC.

V gene TRBV5-6 combines with J gene TRBJ2-3; D uncertain. This CDR3 has 15 amino acids. Germline V gene sequence: CDR1 SGHDT, CDR2 YYEEEE. V was clipped by 1 base and J by 1 base, with 10 bases between them. CDR3: CASSLLGPGTDTQYF. In nucleotides, the CDR3 is TGTGCCAGCAGCTTGCTGGGCCCTGGCACAGATACGCAGTATTTT.

This clone was picked up many times. This chain joins TRBV10-3 and TRBJ1-5; D perhaps matches TRBD1 (5 bases). Looked up from germline, CDR1 is ENHRY and CDR2 is SYGVKD. Trimming took off 3 bases at V and 4 bases at J, with 13 bases between the two ends. The CDR3 sequence is 15 residues long. Here the CDR3 DNA reads TGTGCCATCAGTGACTCCTGGGGGGAGAATCAGCCCCAGCATTTT. Protein product: CAISDSWGENQPQHF.

The chain is built from TRBV25-1 and TRBJ2-3, with D possibly being TRBD2 (6 bases). This CDR3 has 17 amino acids. V lost 1 base, J lost 1 base, and 15 bases lay in between. Germline values: CDR1 MGHDK, CDR2 SYGVNS. CDR3 amino acids: CASSEFRGAGGTDTQYF. The CDR3 coding sequence is TGTGCCAGCAGTGAATTTCGGGGAGCGGGTGGCACAGATACGCAGTATTTT.

As regards this clone: Different DNA sequences within this sample yield the same CDR3. The V and J genes are TRBV7-9 and TRBJ2-5, with a weak D call TRBD1 (6 bases). The CDR3 length is 14 residues. Trimming took off 0 bases at V and 4 bases at J, with 9 bases between the two ends. The V gene's germline CDR1 is SEHNR and CDR2 FQNEAQ (reference sequence). The CDR3 protein is CASSLAQGRETQYF. Written as DNA, the CDR3 is TGTGCCAGCAGCTTAGCACAGGGACGAGAGACCCAGTACTTC.

A few counts support this clone. This chain joins TRBV4-1 and TRBJ2-3; TRBD1 agrees at 9 bases. CDR1 is MGHRA and CDR2 is YSYEKL in the germline V gene. V shed 0 bases, J shed 2 bases, and the junction held 3 bases outside the gene matches. This CDR3 contains 16 residues. CDR3 protein: CASSQEGTGITDTQYF. DNA for the CDR3: TGCGCCAGCAGCCAAGAGGGGACAGGGATCACAGATACGCAGTATTTT.

The genes are TRBV7-8 and TRBJ1-1; maybe TRBD1 (5 bases). V was trimmed by 0 bases and J by 1 base, leaving 9 bases between them. Germline-derived CDR1 and CDR2 are SGHVS and FQNEAQ. The CDR3 has 15 amino acids. CDR3 coding DNA: TGTGCCAGCAGCTTAGCGCCCCAGGGGAACACTGAAGCTTTCTTT. Residues: CASSLAPQGNTEAFF.

This clone was detected a few times. This sequence joins TRBV5-1 and TRBJ1-1, with unresolved D. The CDR3 is 15 residues long. The germline V and J ends were trimmed by 0 bases and 3 bases, with 12 bases remaining between them. CDR1 and CDR2 from the germline V gene are SGHRS and YFSETQ. CDR3 protein: CASSLALSSDTEAFF. The CDR3 coding sequence is TGCGCCAGCAGCTTGGCCTTATCGTCGGACACTGAAGCTTTCTTT.

V usage is TRBV6-1 and J usage is TRBJ2-1; 7 bases align to TRBD2. CDR1 MNHNS and CDR2 SASEGT come from the germline V gene. J lost 8 bases, V lost 10 bases, and 11 bases had no gene match. This CDR3 contains 13 residues. DNA for the CDR3: TGTGCCATCACCCGGGGGGAGGAGCATGAGCAGTTCTTC. This gives the protein CAITRGEEHEQFF.

The chain recombines TRBV7-9 with TRBJ1-2; 10 bases map to TRBD1. The germline CDR1 and CDR2 sequences are SEHNR and FQNEAQ (reference sequence). The CDR3 extends over 12 amino acids. The ends lost 4 bases at V and 7 bases at J; junction bases unmatched: 0. DNA of the CDR3: TGTGCCAGCAGCTGGGACAGGGGTGGCTACACCTTC. It encodes CASSWDRGGYTF.

The genes are TRBV27 and TRBJ1-5, with D possibly TRBD1 on 6 matching bases. The V gene's germline CDR1 is MNHEY and CDR2 SMNVEV (reference sequence). The CDR3 totals 13 residues. V was shortened by 11 bases and J by 6 bases, with 17 bases between the two germline ends. The chain's CDR3 is CAGGPGQGQPQHF. In DNA form, the CDR3 reads TGTGCCGGGGGCCCTGGTCAGGGTCAGCCCCAGCATTTT.

The chain combines TRBV7-2 with TRBJ2-7, with 10 bases fitting TRBD2. This CDR3 region has 18 residues. Germline V gene sequence: CDR1 SGHTA, CDR2 FQGNSA. The ends lost 4 bases at V and 7 bases at J; junction bases unmatched: 19. CDR3 in amino acids: CASSSGLADTARSREQYF. CDR3 DNA: TGTGCCAGCAGCTCCGGACTAGCGGACACAGCCCGAAGTAGAGAGCAGTACTTC.

This clone was counted between two and nine times. J is TRBJ2-7 and V is TRBV10-2; 12 nucleotides align to TRBD2. CDR1 WSHSY and CDR2 SAAADI come from the germline V gene. The CDR3 runs 17 residues. With 1 base clipped from V and 6 bases from J, the junction kept 10 bases outside the gene matches. The CDR3 loop reads CASSEFWTSGTIVEQYF. CDR3 DNA sequence: TGCGCCAGCAGTGAGTTCTGGACTAGCGGGACAATCGTCGAGCAGTACTTC.

Written as DNA, the CDR3 is TGTGCCAGCAGCTTGGAAAGGGGATCCCTCTCCTATGGCTACACCTTC. It translates to CASSLERGSLSYGYTF. This chain uses TRBV5-4 with TRBJ1-2; tentative D call: TRBD1 (5 bases). The CDR3 consists of 16 residues. Germline lookup yields CDR1 SGHNT and CDR2 YYREEE (reference sequence). V shed 0 bases and J shed 4 bases, with 16 bases lying between them.

This clone came up a few times. The V gene is TRBV9, the J gene TRBJ2-7; tentative D call: TRBD1 (5 bases). The CDR3 runs to 14 residues. V gave up 1 base and J gave up 2 bases, with 10 bases separating them. The germline CDR1 and CDR2 sequences are SGDLS and YYNGEE. The CDR3 nucleotides read TGTGCCAGCAGCGTACAGGGCTCGACCTACGAGCAGTACTTC. This gives the protein CASSVQGSTYEQYF.